The 26 T cell receptor beta chains presented below share a single source sample, sequenced in a study of shared clonotypes between healthy human individuals. Clones were read by immunoSEQ multiplex PCR, and TCRdb kept only the in-frame ones, dropping some. The sample lists more than 2 million clones, around 95% occurring once. Sample: naive CD4+ T cells sorted from blood. The subset is: CD45RA+ positively selected. The receptors stem from a man aged 18-30 years in good health.

The chain is built from TRBV5-1 and TRBJ1-1; 8 bases are shared with TRBD1. The germline V gene has CDR1 SGHRS and CDR2 YFSETQ. This CDR3 has 15 residues. V trimming: 4 bases; J trimming: 1 base; junction bases outside the gene matches: 6. CDR3 region: CASSPQGGQNTEAFF. The CDR3 bases are TGCGCCAGCAGCCCACAGGGGGGCCAGAACACTGAAGCTTTCTTT.

Regarding this clone: At the DNA level, this CDR3 is encoded by other sequences in the same sample as well. The chain combines TRBV2 with TRBJ1-2; no firm D call. Trimming stripped 1 base from V and 3 bases from J, with 6 bases between. CDR1 SNHLY and CDR2 FYNNEI come from the germline V gene. This CDR3 has 13 residues. The CDR3 DNA follows: TGTGCCAGCAGTGAAGGGCAGCACTATGGCTACACCTTC. Encoded protein: CASSEGQHYGYTF.

V gene TRBV29-1 combines with J gene TRBJ2-7; D possibly corresponds to TRBD1 (5 bases). Trimming removed 4 bases at V and 2 bases at J, with 12 bases between. CDR1 and CDR2 from the germline V gene are SQVTM and ANQGSEA. The CDR3 contains 13 residues. CDR3: CSVAAVGAYEQYF. The CDR3 DNA reads TGCAGCGTTGCGGCGGTAGGGGCCTACGAGCAGTACTTC.

On this clone itself: At the DNA level, this CDR3 is encoded by other sequences in the same sample as well. J is TRBJ1-1 and V is TRBV7-9; D is ambiguous. Germline CDR1 reads SEHNR; CDR2 reads FQNEAQ (reference sequence). The CDR3 sequence is 13 residues long. V was trimmed by 5 bases and J by 3 bases, leaving 10 bases between them. This chain's CDR3 is CASSPDGYTEAFF. As DNA, the CDR3 is TGTGCCAGCAGCCCGGACGGCTACACTGAAGCTTTCTTT.

The rearrangement joins TRBV5-1 to TRBJ2-1, with D possibly being TRBD1 (6 bases). V was clipped by 0 bases and J by 7 bases, with 14 bases between them. The CDR3 spans 15 residues. Germline CDR1 SGHRS, CDR2 YFSETQ. This CDR3 is CASSLERTTGNEQFF. The DNA of the CDR3 is TGCGCCAGCAGCTTGGAAAGAACTACAGGGAATGAGCAGTTCTTC.

This chain uses TRBV7-9 with TRBJ2-1; TRBD1 agrees at 10 bases. The V gene end was trimmed by 5 bases and the J gene end by 7 bases; junction bases not matched to a gene: 14. Germline lookup yields CDR1 SEHNR and CDR2 FQNEAQ (reference sequence). There are 17 residues in the CDR3. For the CDR3, the DNA is TGTGCCAGCAGCCCTCTCCCCGGGACAGGGGATTTTAATGAGCAGTTCTTC. This codes for CASSPLPGTGDFNEQFF. Full variable domain (remainder filled in from reference TRBV7-9 and TRBJ2-1): DTGVSQNPRHKITKRGQNVTFRCDPISEHNRLYWYRQTLGQGPEFLTYFQNEAQLEKSRLLSDRFSAERPKGSFSTLEIQRTEQGDSAMYLCASSPLPGTGDFNEQFFGPGTRLTVL.

The sample holds one count of this clone. Distinct nucleotide sequences in the sample also encode this CDR3. V is TRBV5-1 and J is TRBJ2-7; weak D call: TRBD1 (5 bases). This CDR3 has 16 amino acids. Trimming left V 0 bases short and J 4 bases short, with 17 bases between. Germline values: CDR1 SGHRS, CDR2 YFSETQ. The CDR3 spells CASSLGGQGPSYEQYF. CDR3 sequence (DNA): TGCGCCAGCAGCTTGGGGGGCCAGGGTCCTTCTTACGAGCAGTACTTC.

The J gene is TRBJ1-1, the V gene TRBV25-1; D ambiguous. The CDR3 has 12 residues. CDR1 and CDR2 (germline): MGHDK, SYGVNS. V lost 5 bases and J 2 bases, leaving 6 bases between the germline ends. CDR3 region: CASSRKNTEAFF. CDR3 nucleotide sequence: TGTGCCAGCAGTCGGAAAAACACTGAAGCTTTCTTT. Filled out from reference TRBV25-1 and TRBJ1-1, the complete variable domain reads EADIYQTPRYLVIGTGKKITLECSQTMGHDKMYWYQQDPGMELHLIHYSYGVNSTEKGDLSSESTVSRIRTEHFPLTLESARPSHTSQYLCASSRKNTEAFFGQGTRLTVV.

This clone was counted between two and nine times. The chain joins TRBV28 to TRBJ1-2, with D possibly TRBD1 on 5 matching bases. CDR1 and CDR2 from the germline V gene are MDHEN and SYDVKM. This CDR3 comprises 13 residues. The V gene lost 6 bases and the J gene lost 5 bases, with 13 bases spanning the gap. CDR3 sequence: CASRTIQAYGYTF. CDR3 DNA sequence: TGTGCCAGCAGAACTATACAGGCTTATGGCTACACCTTC.

The genes are TRBV5-1 and TRBJ2-3; D unresolved. The CDR3 is made up of 14 amino acids. V lost 4 bases, J lost 1 base, and 10 bases lay in between. Germline V CDR1 and CDR2: SGHRS, YFSETQ. The CDR3 region has the DNA TGCGCCAGCAGCAGGTCTACCGGCACAGATACGCAGTATTTT. This sequence encodes CASSRSTGTDTQYF.

V gene TRBV28 combines with J gene TRBJ2-7; 10 positions match TRBD2. CDR1 and CDR2 (germline): MDHEN, SYDVKM. The CDR3 has 14 residues. With V trimmed by 2 bases and J by 6 bases, 4 bases remained unmatched. CDR3 region: CASSLSGRALEQYF. In nucleotides, the CDR3 is TGTGCCAGCAGTTTAAGCGGGAGGGCTCTCGAGCAGTACTTC.

The V and J genes are TRBV11-2 and TRBJ2-7; 7 nucleotides agree with TRBD1. The CDR3 has 11 amino acids. Germline lookup yields CDR1 SGHAT and CDR2 FQNNGV. CDR3 coding DNA: TGTGCCAGCAGCACTCTGACAGGGTCGGTGGTC. Its translation is CASSTLTGSVV.

The chain combines TRBV6-5 with TRBJ2-7; 13 bases line up with TRBD2. Germline V lookup: CDR1 MNHEY, CDR2 SVGAGI. With V trimmed by 8 bases and J by 0 bases, 4 bases remained unmatched. The CDR3 has 15 amino acids. The CDR3 bases are TGTGCCAGCCGACGGACTAGCGGGAGCTCCTACGAGCAGTACTTC. Translation gives CASRRTSGSSYEQYF.

The genes are TRBV10-1 and TRBJ2-3; maybe TRBD1 (5 bases). This CDR3 has 15 residues. V was cut by 6 bases and J by 4 bases, with 17 bases left in between. Germline V gene sequence: CDR1 WNHNN, CDR2 SYGVQD (reference sequence). The CDR3 DNA sequence: TGCGCCAGCAGCCCCGGCAGGGCTGGGGCAGATACGCAGTATTTT. Encoded protein: CASSPGRAGADTQYF.

V gene TRBV7-9 combines with J gene TRBJ2-1, with 14 nucleotides matching TRBD2. CDR1 SEHNR and CDR2 FQNEAQ come from the germline V gene (reference sequence). Losses at the gene ends were 1 base for V and 9 bases for J; bases not matched to a gene: 5. The CDR3 covers 16 residues. CDR3 in amino acids: CASSLVGTSGSIEQFF. CDR3 sequence (DNA): TGTGCCAGCAGCTTAGTTGGGACTAGCGGGAGTATTGAGCAGTTCTTC. The variable domain in full, with the rest retrieved from reference TRBV7-9 and TRBJ2-1, is DTGVSQNPRHKITKRGQNVTFRCDPISEHNRLYWYRQTLGQGPEFLTYFQNEAQLEKSRLLSDRFSAERPKGSFSTLEIQRTEQGDSAMYLCASSLVGTSGSIEQFFGPGTRLTVL.

The V call is TRBV11-3, the J call TRBJ2-2, with D unresolved. The CDR3 runs 13 residues. Germline CDR1 and CDR2: SGHNT and YENEEA. The V end was cut by 2 bases, the J end by 4 bases, with 5 bases between. CDR3 sequence (DNA): TGTGCCAGCAGCTTATCGCCCACCGGGGAGCTGTTTTTT. Translating it yields CASSLSPTGELFF.

The chain is built from TRBV2 and TRBJ2-5, with 11 bases lining up with TRBD2. The J segment lost 6 bases and the V segment lost 2 bases, leaving 5 bases of the junction unmatched. CDR1 SNHLY and CDR2 FYNNEI come from the germline V gene. The CDR3 is 15 residues long. The CDR3 bases are TGTGCCAGCAGTGAAACTAGCGGGGGTGCGAAGACCCAGTACTTC. Translating gives CASSETSGGAKTQYF.

The V gene is TRBV4-3, the J gene TRBJ2-1; TRBD2 aligns across 10 bases. The trim removed 1 base at V and 4 bases at J, leaving 10 bases unmatched. CDR3 length: 18 amino acids. The germline CDR1 and CDR2 sequences are LGHNA and YSLEER. CDR3 sequence reads: CASSQGASGSLGYNEQFF. CDR3 sequence (DNA): TGCGCCAGCAGCCAAGGGGCTAGCGGGAGTCTGGGGTACAATGAGCAGTTCTTC.

The chain couples TRBV5-8 to TRBJ1-2, with 9 bases lining up with TRBD1. V lost 4 bases to trimming and J lost 1 base; unmatched junction nucleotides: 5. Germline CDR1 SGHTS, CDR2 YDEGEE. The CDR3 totals 15 residues. The CDR3 DNA is TGTGCCAGCAGCGGATGGACAGGGGATAACTATGGCTACACCTTC. Protein sequence: CASSGWTGDNYGYTF.

V and J are TRBV5-1 and TRBJ2-3, with 12 positions matching TRBD2. The CDR3 extends over 20 amino acids. Germline V gives CDR1 SGHRS, CDR2 YFSETQ. J was trimmed by 2 bases and V by 0 bases; bases with no gene match: 13. The CDR3 is CASSLAGLAGFESVTDTQYF. CDR3 bases: TGCGCCAGCAGCTTGGCCGGACTAGCGGGATTTGAGAGTGTCACAGATACGCAGTATTTT.

The V gene is TRBV7-2, the J gene TRBJ2-7; D tentatively reads TRBD1 or TRBD2 (5 bases each). The V end was cut by 1 base, the J end by 0 bases, with 13 bases between. CDR3 length: 16 amino acids. Germline loops: CDR1 SGHTA, CDR2 FQGNSA. The CDR3 loop reads CASSLEVGVPSYEQYF. In DNA, the CDR3 is TGTGCCAGCAGCTTAGAGGTGGGGGTCCCCTCCTACGAGCAGTACTTC.

This clone was counted once. The sample carries other DNA sequences with the same CDR3. The V gene is TRBV5-1, the J gene TRBJ2-7, with D possibly being TRBD1 or TRBD2 (5 bases each). CDR1 SGHRS and CDR2 YFSETQ come from the germline V gene. This CDR3 has 15 amino acids. Trimming took off 0 bases at V and 0 bases at J, with 10 bases between the two ends. The CDR3 sequence is CASSLGGTVSYEQYF. The CDR3 region has the DNA TGCGCCAGCAGCTTGGGTGGGACGGTCTCCTACGAGCAGTACTTC.

CDR3 sequence reads: CASSSRTSGRVNEQFF. CDR3 coding DNA: TGTGCCAGTAGTTCTCGGACTAGCGGGAGGGTCAATGAGCAGTTCTTC. The chain uses TRBV19 and TRBJ2-1; 15 bases align to TRBD2. CDR3 length: 16 amino acids. CDR1 and CDR2 from the germline V gene are LNHDA and SQIVND (reference sequence). V was clipped by 5 bases and J by 6 bases; unmatched bases: 5.

This rearrangement joins TRBV25-1 to TRBJ1-6; D might be TRBD1 (6 bases). Germline CDR1 is MGHDK and CDR2 is SYGVNS. The V end was cut by 6 bases, the J end by 1 base, with 7 bases between. CDR3 length: 14 amino acids. The CDR3 reads CASRGGSYNSPLHF. CDR3 sequence (DNA): TGTGCCAGCAGAGGGGGATCCTATAATTCACCCCTCCACTTT.

The chain employs TRBV4-2 and TRBJ1-4; D ambiguous. V lost 8 bases and J lost 0, with 10 bases in between. The CDR3 covers 14 residues. From germline, CDR1 is LGHNA and CDR2 YNFKEQ. CDR3 sequence reads: CASGRAATNEKLFF. DNA for the CDR3: TGTGCCAGCGGCCGGGCCGCAACTAATGAAAAACTGTTTTTT.

The chain has TRBV9 and TRBJ1-6, with D possibly matching TRBD1 (6 bases). The germline V gene has CDR1 SGDLS and CDR2 YYNGEE. V lost 0 bases to trimming and J lost 10 bases, with 11 bases between them. The CDR3 spans 14 residues. DNA of the CDR3: TGTGCCAGCAGCGTAGGGGGGGCGGAATCACCCCTCCACTTT. It translates to CASSVGGAESPLHF.